The 2 T cell receptor beta chains in this list originate from one sample, sequenced in a study of cytomegalovirus exposure and HLA in healthy donors. In the PCR, 60 Vbeta and 13 Jbeta primers were used. TCRdb's table, derived via immunoSEQ multiplex PCR, lists solely in-frame clones and lacks some. The sample shows about 140,000 clones, roughly 78% of them seen only once. Sample: PBMCs. These receptors originate from a man aged 25 to 40 in good health and CMV-seronegative.

This clone has a single count. The V and J genes are TRBV5-4 and TRBJ1-2; the D gene is possibly TRBD1 (5 bases). Trimming left V 4 bases short and J 4 bases short, with 20 bases between. Germline CDR1 reads SGHNT; CDR2 reads YYREEE (reference sequence). The length of the CDR3 is 16 residues. This CDR3 reads CASSHSLQELIYGYTF. The DNA for the CDR3 is TGTGCCAGCAGCCATTCCTTACAGGAGCTCATCTATGGCTACACCTTC.

This chain uses TRBV28 with TRBJ1-1; possible D gene TRBD1, 5 bases. The CDR3 runs to 13 residues. Germline lookup yields CDR1 MDHEN and CDR2 SYDVKM. The V end was cut by 6 bases, the J end by 0 bases, with 8 bases between. Written as DNA, the CDR3 is TGTGCCAGCAGACAGGATTTGAACACTGAAGCTTTCTTT. This encodes CASRQDLNTEAFF.